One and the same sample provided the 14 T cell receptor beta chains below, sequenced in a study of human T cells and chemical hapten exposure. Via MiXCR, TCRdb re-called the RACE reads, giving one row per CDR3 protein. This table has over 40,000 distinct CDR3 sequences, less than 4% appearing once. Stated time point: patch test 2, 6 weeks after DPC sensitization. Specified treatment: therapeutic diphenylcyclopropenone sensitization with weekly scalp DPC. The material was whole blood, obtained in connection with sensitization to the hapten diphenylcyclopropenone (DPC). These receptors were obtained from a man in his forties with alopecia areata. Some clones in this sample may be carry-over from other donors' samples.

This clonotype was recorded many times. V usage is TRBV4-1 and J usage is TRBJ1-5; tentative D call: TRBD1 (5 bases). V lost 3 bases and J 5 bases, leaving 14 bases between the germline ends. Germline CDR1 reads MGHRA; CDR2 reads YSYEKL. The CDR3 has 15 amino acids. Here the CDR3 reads CASSQGPTGDQPQHF. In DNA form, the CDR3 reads TGCGCCAGCAGCCAGGGACCGACCGGGGATCAGCCCCAGCATTTT.

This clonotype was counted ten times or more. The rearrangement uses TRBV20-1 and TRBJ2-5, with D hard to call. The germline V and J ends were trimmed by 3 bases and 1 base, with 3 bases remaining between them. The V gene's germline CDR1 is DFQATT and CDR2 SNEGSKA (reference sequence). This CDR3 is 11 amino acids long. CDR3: CSASAQETQYF. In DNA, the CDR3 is TGCAGTGCTAGCGCCCAAGAGACCCAGTACTTC.

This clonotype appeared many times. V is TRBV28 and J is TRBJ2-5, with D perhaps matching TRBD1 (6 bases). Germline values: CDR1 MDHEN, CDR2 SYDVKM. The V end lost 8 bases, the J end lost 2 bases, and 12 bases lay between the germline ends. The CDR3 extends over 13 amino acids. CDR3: CASRDNQQETQYF. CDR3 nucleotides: TGTGCCAGCCGGGACAACCAGCAAGAGACCCAGTACTTC.

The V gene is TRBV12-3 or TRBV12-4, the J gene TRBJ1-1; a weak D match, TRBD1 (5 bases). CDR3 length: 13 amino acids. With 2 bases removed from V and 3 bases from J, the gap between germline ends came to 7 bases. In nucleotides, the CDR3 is TGTGCCAGCAGTTTACTGGGGGACACTGAAGCTTTCTTT. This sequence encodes CASSLLGDTEAFF.

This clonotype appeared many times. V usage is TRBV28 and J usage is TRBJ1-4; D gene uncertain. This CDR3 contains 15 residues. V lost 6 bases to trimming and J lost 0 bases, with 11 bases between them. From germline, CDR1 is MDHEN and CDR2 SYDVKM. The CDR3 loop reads CASSPDGATNEKLFF. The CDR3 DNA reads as TGTGCCAGCAGCCCGGATGGTGCAACTAATGAAAAACTGTTTTTT.

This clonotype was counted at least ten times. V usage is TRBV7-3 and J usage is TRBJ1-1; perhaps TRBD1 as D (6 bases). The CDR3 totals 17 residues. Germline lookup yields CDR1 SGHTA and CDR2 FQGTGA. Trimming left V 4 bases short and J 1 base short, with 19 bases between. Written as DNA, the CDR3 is TGTGCCAGCAGCTCCCGGGACACGGGAAAATCGAACACTGAAGCTTTCTTT. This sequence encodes CASSSRDTGKSNTEAFF. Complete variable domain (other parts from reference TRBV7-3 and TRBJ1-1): GAGVSQTPSNKVTEKGKYVELRCDPISGHTALYWYRQSLGQGPEFLIYFQGTGAADDSGLPNDRFFAVRPEGSVSTLKIQRTERGDSAVYLCASSSRDTGKSNTEAFFGQGTRLTVV.

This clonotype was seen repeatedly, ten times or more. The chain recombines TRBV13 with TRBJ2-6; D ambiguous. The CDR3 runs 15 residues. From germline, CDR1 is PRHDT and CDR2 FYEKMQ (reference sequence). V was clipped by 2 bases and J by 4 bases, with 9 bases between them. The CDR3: CASSLRDAGANVLTF. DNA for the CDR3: TGTGCCAGCAGCTTACGCGATGCAGGGGCCAACGTCCTGACTTTC.

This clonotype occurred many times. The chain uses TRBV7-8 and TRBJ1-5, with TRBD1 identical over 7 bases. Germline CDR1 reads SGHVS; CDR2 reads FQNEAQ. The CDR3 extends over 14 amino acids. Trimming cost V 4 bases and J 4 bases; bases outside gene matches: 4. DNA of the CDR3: TGTGCCAGCAGCTCCAACAGGGGAAATCAGCCCCAGCATTTT. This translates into CASSSNRGNQPQHF.

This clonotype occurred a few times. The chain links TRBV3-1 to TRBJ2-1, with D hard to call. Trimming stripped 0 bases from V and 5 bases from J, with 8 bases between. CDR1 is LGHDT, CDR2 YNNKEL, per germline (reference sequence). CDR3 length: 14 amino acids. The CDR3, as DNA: TGTGCCAGCAGCCAAGATGACACAGACAATGAGCAGTTCTTC. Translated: CASSQDDTDNEQFF.

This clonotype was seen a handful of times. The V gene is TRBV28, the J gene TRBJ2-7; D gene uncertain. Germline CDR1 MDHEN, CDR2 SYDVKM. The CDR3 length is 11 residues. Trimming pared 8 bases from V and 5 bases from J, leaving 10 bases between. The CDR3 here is CASGIRNEQYF. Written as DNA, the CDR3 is TGTGCCAGCGGAATTAGGAACGAGCAGTACTTC.

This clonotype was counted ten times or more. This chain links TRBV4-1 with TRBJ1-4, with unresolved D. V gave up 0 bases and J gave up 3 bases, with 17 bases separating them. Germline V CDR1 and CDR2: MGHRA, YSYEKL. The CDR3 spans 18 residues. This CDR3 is CASSQDLGASRSNEKLFF. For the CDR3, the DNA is TGCGCCAGCAGCCAAGATCTAGGCGCTTCAAGGTCTAATGAAAAACTGTTTTTT.

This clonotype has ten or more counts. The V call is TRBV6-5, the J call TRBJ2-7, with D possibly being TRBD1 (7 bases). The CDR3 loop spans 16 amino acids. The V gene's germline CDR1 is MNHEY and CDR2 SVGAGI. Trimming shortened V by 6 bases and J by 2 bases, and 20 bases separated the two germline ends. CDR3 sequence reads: CASSRPATGRTYEQYF. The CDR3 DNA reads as TGTGCCAGCAGCCGGCCGGCGACAGGGAGGACCTACGAGCAGTACTTC.

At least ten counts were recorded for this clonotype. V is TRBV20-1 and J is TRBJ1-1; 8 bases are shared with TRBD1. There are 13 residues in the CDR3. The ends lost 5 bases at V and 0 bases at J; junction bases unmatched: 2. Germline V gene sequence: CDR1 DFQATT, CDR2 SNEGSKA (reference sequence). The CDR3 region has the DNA TGCAGTGCTTACAGGGGGATGAACACTGAAGCTTTCTTT. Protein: CSAYRGMNTEAFF.

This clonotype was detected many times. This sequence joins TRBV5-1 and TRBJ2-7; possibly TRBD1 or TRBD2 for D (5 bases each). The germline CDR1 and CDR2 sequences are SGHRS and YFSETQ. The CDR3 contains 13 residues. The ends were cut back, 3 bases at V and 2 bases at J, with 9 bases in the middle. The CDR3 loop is CASSWDGPYEQYF. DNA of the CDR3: TGCGCCAGCAGCTGGGACGGACCCTACGAGCAGTACTTC. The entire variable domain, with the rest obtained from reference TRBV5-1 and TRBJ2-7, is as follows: KAGVTQTPRYLIKTRGQQVTLSCSPISGHRSVSWYQQTPGQGLQFLFEYFSETQRNKGNFPGRFSGRQFSNSRSEMNVSTLELGDSALYLCASSWDGPYEQYFGPGTRLTVT.